The rows below give T cell receptor beta chains drawn from one sample of a study of cytomegalovirus exposure and HLA in healthy donors. The assay was immunoSEQ multiplex PCR, and TCRdb's table has in-frame clones only and misses some. In the table there are approximately 300,000 clones, roughly 90% of which are singletons. The specimen was PBMCs. The receptors stem from a woman under 30 in good health and CMV-seronegative. Each CDR3 is given with its conserved first and last residue. A D gene is named only where the DNA matches it firmly. Size tells how often a clone was seen (once, few, many) or the class of an expanded clone, and some rows leave it out.

cdr3_aa	cdr3_nt	clone_size	j_call	v_call	d_call
CASSLLEYQETQYF	TGCGCCAGCAGCTTACTCGAGTACCAAGAGACCCAGTACTTC	-	TRBJ2-5	TRBV5-1	-
CSAAQGPGYTF	TGCAGTGCTGCTCAGGGGCCTGGCTACACCTTC	many	TRBJ1-2	TRBV20-1	-
CASSEATSGGPFKETQYF	TGTGCCAGCAGTGAAGCGACTAGCGGAGGTCCCTTTAAAGAGACCCAGTACTTC	-	TRBJ2-5	TRBV2	TRBD2
CASSLGLVGTDTQYF	TGCGCCAGCAGCTTGGGGCTAGTTGGTACAGATACGCAGTATTTT	-	TRBJ2-3	TRBV5-1	-
CASSYDTGAEQYF	TGCGCCAGCAGTTACGACACAGGGGCCGAGCAGTACTTC	-	TRBJ2-7	TRBV5-1	TRBD1
CASSSGGAGRGAYEQYF	TGTGCCAGCAGCTCTGGAGGGGCAGGGAGAGGTGCCTACGAGCAGTACTTC	-	TRBJ2-7	TRBV5-4	-
CASSLMSGSPYEQYF	TGTGCCAGCAGCTTAATGAGCGGGAGTCCCTACGAGCAGTACTTC	-	TRBJ2-7	TRBV7-3	TRBD2
CARVQGSYEQYF	TGTGCCAGGGTACAGGGAAGCTACGAGCAGTACTTC	once	TRBJ2-7	TRBV21-1	-
CASAYPSGGGNEQFF	TGTGCCAGCGCCTATCCTAGCGGGGGGGGAAATGAGCAGTTCTTC	-	TRBJ2-1	TRBV27	TRBD2
CASSLGSGSPQGGYTF	TGTGCCAGCAGCTTAGGCTCAGGGTCCCCCCAGGGTGGCTACACCTTC	-	TRBJ1-2	TRBV13	-
CASSLGRDYPYEQYF	TGTGCCAGCAGCTTGGGGAGGGACTATCCCTACGAGCAGTACTTC	-	TRBJ2-7	TRBV5-4	TRBD2
CASSQDRGHLNTGELFF	TGCGCCAGCAGCCAAGATCGTGGACACCTGAACACCGGGGAGCTGTTTTTT	-	TRBJ2-2	TRBV4-1	-
CASSLAGGADRTDTQYF	TGTGCCAGCAGCTTAGCAGGGGGCGCAGACCGAACAGATACGCAGTATTTT	-	TRBJ2-3	TRBV7-9	TRBD1
CASSFTLAEHQETQYF	TGTGCCAGCAGCTTTACGCTAGCGGAGCACCAAGAGACCCAGTACTTC	-	TRBJ2-5	TRBV13	TRBD2
CASSPPGTGTGTDTQYF	TGTGCCAGCAGTCCCCCCGGGACAGGGACGGGCACAGATACGCAGTATTTT	-	TRBJ2-3	TRBV28	TRBD1
CASSLEQGGHEQYF	TGTGCCAGCAGCTTAGAACAGGGTGGCCACGAGCAGTACTTC	-	TRBJ2-7	TRBV11-3	-